The source of this T cell receptor (beta chain) is a study of cytomegalovirus exposure and HLA in healthy donors (dated by TCRdb to 2015 to 2018). In terms of the full investigation: According to a later analysis, the approximately 120 validation repertoires were produced on the same platform as the 666 repertoires of the first cohort. The study aimed to test whether signatures of past pathogen exposure could be identified by cataloging public T cell receptors. A separate validation cohort of about 110 different subjects was used in addition to the approximately 640-subject first cohort. High-throughput TCR immunosequencing, statistical association of individual TCRs with disease status, and machine learning were combined to predict cytomegalovirus infection status. Study-wide findings and limitations: The classifier was reported to diagnose cytomegalovirus status with high specificity and sensitivity in both the original cohort and the validation cohort. While some public TCRs were present in many individuals, most TCR sequences turned up only very rarely across donors. In vitro tests confirmed that a few of the cytomegalovirus-associated TCR beta chains recognize cytomegalovirus antigens. The validation cohort had no HLA typing available for a later analysis, so co-occurrence within that cohort was assessed over all 120 or so repertoires. The study gave a list of under 200 TCR beta chains associated with cytomegalovirus. The authors suggested that the approach could potentially be generalized to other disease states and immunological phenotypes. A later analysis found that TCRs clustered in the first cohort also tended to co-occur in the roughly 120 validation repertoires, with about 94% of cluster scores above 0.

Turning to this clone: Its recognized antigen is unknown. Base qualities are missing; no much larger clone stands one base away.

In the germline V gene (reference sequence), CDR1 corresponds to GTSNPN and CDR2 to SVGIG. From cysteine to phenylalanine, the CDR3 is 14 amino acids long. The DNA shown is the 42-base CDR3, in frame from base 1. V was cut back by 1 base and J by 4 bases, leaving a gap of 14 bases between them. The receptor library was made with the immunoSEQ multiplex PCR assay. On the study's bioinformatics: To diagnose cytomegalovirus status from the catalog of TCR beta chain sequences, a statistical classification framework was built. Held by TCRdb, this immuneACCESS table contains in-frame sequences only and omits some clones. Under half of the omission traces to an unresolved V gene where checked; the cause of the rest is unknown. D and trimming were read from the DNA, whereas the V and J calls and clone size are those reported in that table. Recorded for this sample are about 110,000 clones; over 85% of them occurred a single time. The ten largest clones add up to around 2% of the sample.

Donors formed part of the validation cohort, which comprised about 130 subjects and was distinct from the first cohort of under 750 subjects. The rearrangement joined TRBV30 to TRBJ2-7, and TRBD1 may be the D gene, going by 5 matching bases. The receptor was derived from a woman between 18 and 29 years old in good health and CMV-seronegative. Input material: PBMCs. The CDR3 protein: CAWSAIRDSYEQYF. DNA sequence: TGTGCCTGGAGTGCCATCAGGGATAGTTACGAGCAGTACTTC.